Sequencing of this T cell receptor beta chain was carried out in a study of blood T cell repertoires in COVID-19. About the study: The United States, Italy and Spain were the sources of the acute and convalescent COVID-19 samples.

Per the authors' pipeline: Estimation of nucleated cell counts relied on the amplification of reference gene primers. The data were produced by immunoSEQ multiplex PCR, yet TCRdb's version contains in-frame clones alone and is incomplete. V and J calls and clone size come straight from that table; D and trimming were deduced from the DNA. The repertoire includes approximately 200,000 clones, approximately 80% of them detected once, and roughly an eighth sits in the top ten. This CDR3 has 15 amino acids. J lost 7 bases, V lost 8 bases, and 14 bases had no gene match. Germline V CDR1 and CDR2: MDHEN, SYDVKM.

This clonotype was sampled from a woman aged 45-59 years with acute or convalescent COVID-19. The J gene is TRBJ2-1, the V gene TRBV28; 7 bases line up with TRBD2. Sequenced: peripheral blood. The CDR3 loop reads CASGRGDLRVNEQFF. As DNA, the CDR3 is TGTGCCAGCGGACGGGGGGACCTAAGGGTAAATGAGCAGTTCTTC.